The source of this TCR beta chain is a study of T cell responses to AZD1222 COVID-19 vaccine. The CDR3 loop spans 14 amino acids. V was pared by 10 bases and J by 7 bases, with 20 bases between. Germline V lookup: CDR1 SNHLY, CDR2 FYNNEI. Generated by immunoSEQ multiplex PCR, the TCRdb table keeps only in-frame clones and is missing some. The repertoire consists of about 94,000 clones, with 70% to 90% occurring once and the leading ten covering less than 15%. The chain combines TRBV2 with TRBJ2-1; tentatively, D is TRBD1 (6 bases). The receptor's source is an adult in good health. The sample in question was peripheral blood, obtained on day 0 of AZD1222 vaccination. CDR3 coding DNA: TGTGCCACCCTGCGGGTGGGGGCGAAAAATGAGCAGTTCTTC. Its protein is CATLRVGAKNEQFF.